This T cell receptor (beta chain) was identified in a study of T cell responses to AZD1222 COVID-19 vaccine. Whole-study findings and limits: Most donors were white British and more were female, and clonal diversity was possibly underestimated.

From germline, CDR1 is LNHDA and CDR2 SQIVND (reference sequence). This CDR3 comprises 15 residues. The V gene lost 3 bases and the J gene lost 4 bases, with 13 bases spanning the gap. Remarks on this clone: Its antigen is as yet unknown.

The repertoire was sequenced with immunoSEQ multiplex PCR; TCRdb's copy has only in-frame clones and lacks some. The table lists more than 100,000 clones, around 85% of them singletons, with approximately 6.2% in the top ten. The sequence derives from an adult in good health. V gene TRBV19 combines with J gene TRBJ1-5; D gene unclear. The source material was peripheral blood, sampled on day 0 of AZD1222 vaccination. CDR3 sequence reads: CASSIWGGDNQPQHF. The CDR3 coding sequence is TGTGCCAGTAGTATTTGGGGTGGGGATAATCAGCCCCAGCATTTT.